The rows below give T cell receptor beta chains drawn from one sample of a study of radiation and T cells in renal cell carcinoma. The assay was immunoSEQ multiplex PCR, and TCRdb's table has in-frame clones only and misses some. The table lists around 12,000 clones, 33% of them singletons. The sample in question was tumor tissue, obtained from a patient whose treatment included radiotherapy and nephrectomy. Source of these receptors: a man in his sixties with renal cell carcinoma. Each CDR3 is given with its conserved first and last residue. Fields, in order: J gene, clone size, D gene, CDR3 length, V gene, CDR3 protein, CDR3 DNA. The D gene is left open where the match is weak. Some rows have no size entry. The others give once, few or many, or a class for an expanded clone.

J gene: TRBJ2-5; clone size: few; D gene: TRBD2; CDR3 length: 15; V gene: TRBV11-1; CDR3 protein: CASSLRLAVGETQYF; CDR3 DNA: TGTGCCAGCAGCCTCAGACTAGCGGTTGGAGAGACCCAGTACTTC
J gene: TRBJ1-5; clone size: few; D gene: TRBD1; CDR3 length: 15; V gene: TRBV5-1; CDR3 protein: CASSLVGGEGQPQHF; CDR3 DNA: TGCGCCAGCAGCTTGGTAGGGGGCGAGGGTCAGCCCCAGCATTTT
J gene: TRBJ1-1; clone size: -; D gene: TRBD1; CDR3 length: 15; V gene: TRBV19; CDR3 protein: CASSIDQGQDPEAFF; CDR3 DNA: TGTGCCAGTAGTATAGATCAGGGACAGGACCCTGAAGCTTTCTTT
J gene: TRBJ1-2; clone size: -; D gene: -; CDR3 length: 15; V gene: TRBV18; CDR3 protein: CASSIGFGGHYGYTF; CDR3 DNA: TGTGCCAGCTCAATCGGGTTCGGGGGCCACTATGGCTACACCTTC
J gene: TRBJ1-1; clone size: few; D gene: -; CDR3 length: 14; V gene: TRBV7-9; CDR3 protein: CASSSESHRLEAFF; CDR3 DNA: TGTGCCAGCAGCTCAGAAAGCCACAGACTTGAAGCTTTCTTT
J gene: TRBJ1-6; clone size: few; D gene: TRBD1; CDR3 length: 15; V gene: TRBV30; CDR3 protein: CAWSGPDRATASLHF; CDR3 DNA: TGTGCCTGGAGTGGGCCAGACAGGGCAACTGCTTCCCTCCACTTT
J gene: TRBJ2-2; clone size: -; D gene: -; CDR3 length: 16; V gene: TRBV9; CDR3 protein: CASSALRFGDTGELFF; CDR3 DNA: TGTGCCAGCAGCGCCCTACGATTCGGGGACACCGGGGAGCTGTTTTTT
J gene: TRBJ2-7; clone size: -; D gene: -; CDR3 length: 14; V gene: TRBV18; CDR3 protein: CASSPPQPAYEQYF; CDR3 DNA: TGTGCCAGCTCACCACCACAGCCCGCCTACGAGCAGTACTTC
J gene: TRBJ2-1; clone size: few; D gene: TRBD1; CDR3 length: 14; V gene: TRBV7-8; CDR3 protein: CASSTRQGHNEQFF; CDR3 DNA: TGTGCCAGCAGCACCCGACAGGGACACAATGAGCAGTTCTTC
J gene: TRBJ1-5; clone size: few; D gene: -; CDR3 length: 16; V gene: TRBV6-9; CDR3 protein: CASRPATGRRDQPQHF; CDR3 DNA: TGTGCCAGCAGGCCGGCCACAGGGAGAAGAGATCAGCCCCAGCATTTT
J gene: TRBJ2-6; clone size: few; D gene: TRBD1; CDR3 length: 15; V gene: TRBV28; CDR3 protein: CASREGASGANVLTF; CDR3 DNA: TGTGCCAGCAGAGAGGGGGCATCTGGGGCCAACGTCCTGACTTTC
J gene: TRBJ1-1; clone size: -; D gene: -; CDR3 length: 13; V gene: TRBV25-1; CDR3 protein: CASTRGMNTEAFF; CDR3 DNA: TGTGCCAGCACTCGGGGGATGAACACTGAAGCTTTCTTT
J gene: TRBJ2-2; clone size: once; D gene: -; CDR3 length: 14; V gene: TRBV5-1; CDR3 protein: CASREGLNTGELFF; CDR3 DNA: TGCGCCAGCAGGGAGGGGCTAAACACCGGGGAGCTGTTTTTT
J gene: TRBJ1-2; clone size: few; D gene: TRBD1; CDR3 length: 14; V gene: TRBV7-9; CDR3 protein: CASSLAGQVHGYTF; CDR3 DNA: TGTGCCAGCAGCTTGGCCGGACAGGTCCATGGCTACACCTTC
J gene: TRBJ1-1; clone size: few; D gene: -; CDR3 length: 13; V gene: TRBV2; CDR3 protein: CASSDGQNTEAFF; CDR3 DNA: TGTGCCAGCAGCGATGGACAGAACACTGAAGCTTTCTTT
J gene: TRBJ2-1; clone size: medium-sized; D gene: TRBD1; CDR3 length: 14; V gene: TRBV5-6; CDR3 protein: CASSHGTGMNEQFF; CDR3 DNA: TGTGCCAGCAGCCACGGGACAGGAATGAATGAGCAGTTCTTC
J gene: TRBJ2-7; clone size: -; D gene: -; CDR3 length: 11; V gene: TRBV30; CDR3 protein: CAWSQDSEQYF; CDR3 DNA: TGTGCCTGGAGTCAGGATTCCGAGCAGTACTTC
J gene: TRBJ2-7; clone size: -; D gene: -; CDR3 length: 13; V gene: TRBV4-3; CDR3 protein: CASSLNTGLEQYF; CDR3 DNA: TGCGCCAGCAGCCTCAACACAGGGCTCGAGCAGTACTTC
J gene: TRBJ1-1; clone size: -; D gene: -; CDR3 length: 14; V gene: TRBV18; CDR3 protein: CASSPREGIAEAFF; CDR3 DNA: TGTGCCAGCTCACCACGGGAGGGGATCGCTGAAGCTTTCTTT
J gene: TRBJ1-2; clone size: large; D gene: -; CDR3 length: 14; V gene: TRBV6-5; CDR3 protein: CASSYSAYSEGYTF; CDR3 DNA: TGTGCCAGCAGTTACTCAGCTTACTCAGAAGGCTACACCTTC
J gene: TRBJ1-1; clone size: many; D gene: -; CDR3 length: 12; V gene: TRBV9; CDR3 protein: CASSAGGTEAFF; CDR3 DNA: TGTGCCAGCAGCGCTGGGGGCACTGAAGCTTTCTTT
J gene: TRBJ2-5; clone size: -; D gene: TRBD2; CDR3 length: 18; V gene: TRBV30; CDR3 protein: CAWSAAGLGGYGQETQYF; CDR3 DNA: TGTGCCTGGAGTGCGGCGGGACTAGGTGGTTATGGGCAAGAGACCCAGTACTTC
J gene: TRBJ2-5; clone size: many; D gene: TRBD2; CDR3 length: 16; V gene: TRBV30; CDR3 protein: CAWSPKGGLAGYTQYF; CDR3 DNA: TGTGCCTGGAGTCCGAAGGGGGGACTAGCGGGGTATACCCAGTACTTC
J gene: TRBJ2-5; clone size: medium-sized; D gene: -; CDR3 length: 15; V gene: TRBV5-1; CDR3 protein: CASSLVGGAQETQYF; CDR3 DNA: TGCGCCAGCAGCTTGGTAGGGGGGGCTCAAGAGACCCAGTACTTC
J gene: TRBJ1-2; clone size: few; D gene: -; CDR3 length: 11; V gene: TRBV20-1; CDR3 protein: CSAKVDYGYTF; CDR3 DNA: TGCAGTGCTAAAGTAGACTATGGCTACACCTTC
J gene: TRBJ2-7; clone size: medium-sized; D gene: -; CDR3 length: 13; V gene: TRBV9; CDR3 protein: CASSVNSYSEQYF; CDR3 DNA: TGTGCCAGCAGCGTAAACAGTTATTCCGAGCAGTACTTC
J gene: TRBJ1-5; clone size: -; D gene: TRBD1; CDR3 length: 14; V gene: TRBV30; CDR3 protein: CAATGGRSNQPQHF; CDR3 DNA: TGTGCCGCGACAGGGGGCAGGAGCAATCAGCCCCAGCATTTT
J gene: TRBJ1-4; clone size: -; D gene: -; CDR3 length: 12; V gene: TRBV30; CDR3 protein: CAWSARREKLFF; CDR3 DNA: TGTGCCTGGAGTGCCCGTCGGGAAAAACTGTTTTTT
J gene: TRBJ1-1; clone size: -; D gene: -; CDR3 length: 15; V gene: TRBV25-1; CDR3 protein: CASSEVWGVNTEAFF; CDR3 DNA: TGTGCCAGCAGTGAGGTGTGGGGCGTGAACACTGAAGCTTTCTTT
J gene: TRBJ2-6; clone size: -; D gene: -; CDR3 length: 15; V gene: TRBV2; CDR3 protein: CASSGRLSGANVLTF; CDR3 DNA: TGTGCCAGCAGTGGAAGGCTCTCTGGGGCCAACGTCCTGACTTTC
J gene: TRBJ1-3; clone size: few; D gene: -; CDR3 length: 15; V gene: TRBV16; CDR3 protein: CASSQSSAGRNTIYF; CDR3 DNA: TGTGCCAGCAGCCAATCGTCGGCAGGTCGAAACACCATATATTTT
J gene: TRBJ2-7; clone size: many; D gene: TRBD1; CDR3 length: 14; V gene: TRBV2; CDR3 protein: CASSEDRQGYEQYF; CDR3 DNA: TGTGCCAGCAGTGAAGATCGACAGGGTTACGAGCAGTACTTC
J gene: TRBJ1-4; clone size: -; D gene: -; CDR3 length: 15; V gene: TRBV2; CDR3 protein: CASSEAGAAGEKLFF; CDR3 DNA: TGTGCCAGCAGTGAAGCAGGGGCTGCTGGGGAAAAACTGTTTTTT
J gene: TRBJ2-1; clone size: few; D gene: TRBD2; CDR3 length: 16; V gene: TRBV9; CDR3 protein: CASSVTSGGVVDEQFF; CDR3 DNA: TGTGCCAGCAGCGTGACTAGCGGGGGGGTTGTTGATGAGCAGTTCTTC
J gene: TRBJ2-1; clone size: many; D gene: TRBD2; CDR3 length: 15; V gene: TRBV6-1; CDR3 protein: CASRGGLSGRSEQFF; CDR3 DNA: TGTGCCAGCAGGGGCGGACTAAGCGGGAGGAGTGAGCAGTTCTTC
J gene: TRBJ2-7; clone size: -; D gene: TRBD1; CDR3 length: 13; V gene: TRBV30; CDR3 protein: CAWRGTGAYEQYF; CDR3 DNA: TGTGCCTGGAGGGGGACAGGCGCCTACGAGCAGTACTTC
J gene: TRBJ1-5; clone size: -; D gene: -; CDR3 length: 12; V gene: TRBV7-2; CDR3 protein: CASSLYREPQHF; CDR3 DNA: TGTGCCAGCAGCTTGTACAGGGAGCCCCAGCATTTT
J gene: TRBJ1-5; clone size: few; D gene: TRBD1; CDR3 length: 15; V gene: TRBV7-2; CDR3 protein: CASSLGDRPHQPQHF; CDR3 DNA: TGTGCCAGCAGCTTAGGGGACAGACCACATCAGCCCCAGCATTTT
J gene: TRBJ1-2; clone size: medium-sized; D gene: -; CDR3 length: 13; V gene: TRBV7-6; CDR3 protein: CASSPGAAGGYTF; CDR3 DNA: TGTGCCAGCAGCCCTGGGGCAGCGGGTGGCTACACCTTC
J gene: TRBJ2-1; clone size: -; D gene: -; CDR3 length: 13; V gene: TRBV7-2; CDR3 protein: CASSGRYYNEQFF; CDR3 DNA: TGTGCCAGCAGCGGGAGGTACTACAATGAGCAGTTCTTC
J gene: TRBJ2-2; clone size: medium-sized; D gene: -; CDR3 length: 14; V gene: TRBV9; CDR3 protein: CASSPLLVTGELFF; CDR3 DNA: TGTGCCAGCAGCCCTCTTTTGGTTACCGGGGAGCTGTTTTTT
J gene: TRBJ1-5; clone size: few; D gene: TRBD1; CDR3 length: 17; V gene: TRBV6-1; CDR3 protein: CASSELKSGQGYQPQHF; CDR3 DNA: TGTGCCAGCAGTGAGCTTAAATCCGGACAGGGATATCAGCCCCAGCATTTT
J gene: TRBJ2-3; clone size: -; D gene: TRBD2; CDR3 length: 18; V gene: TRBV2; CDR3 protein: CASRAPPPGTSRTDTQYF; CDR3 DNA: TGTGCCAGCAGGGCACCCCCGCCAGGGACTAGCAGAACAGATACGCAGTATTTT
J gene: TRBJ2-5; clone size: -; D gene: -; CDR3 length: 14; V gene: TRBV9; CDR3 protein: CASSVGQGTGTQYF; CDR3 DNA: TGTGCCAGCAGCGTAGGGCAGGGGACCGGCACCCAGTACTTC
J gene: TRBJ2-2; clone size: -; D gene: -; CDR3 length: 14; V gene: TRBV29-1; CDR3 protein: CSVRAGGFTGELFF; CDR3 DNA: TGCAGCGTTCGGGCAGGGGGGTTCACCGGGGAGCTGTTTTTT
J gene: TRBJ1-2; clone size: medium-sized; D gene: -; CDR3 length: 13; V gene: TRBV6-6; CDR3 protein: CASSPPEDYGYTF; CDR3 DNA: TGTGCCAGCAGTCCTCCAGAAGACTATGGCTACACCTTC
J gene: TRBJ2-7; clone size: -; D gene: -; CDR3 length: 13; V gene: TRBV7-6; CDR3 protein: CASSNGPNYEQYF; CDR3 DNA: TGTGCCAGCAGCAACGGACCGAACTACGAGCAGTACTTC
J gene: TRBJ1-1; clone size: -; D gene: -; CDR3 length: 19; V gene: TRBV4-1; CDR3 protein: CASSQDWGYLQNPNTEAFF; CDR3 DNA: TGCGCCAGCAGCCAAGATTGGGGTTACCTCCAAAACCCGAACACTGAAGCTTTCTTT
J gene: TRBJ1-1; clone size: -; D gene: -; CDR3 length: 13; V gene: TRBV7-2; CDR3 protein: CASSPWQGTEAFF; CDR3 DNA: TGTGCCAGCAGCCCCTGGCAGGGAACTGAAGCTTTCTTT
J gene: TRBJ2-3; clone size: -; D gene: -; CDR3 length: 15; V gene: TRBV2; CDR3 protein: CASSPLTGSTDTQYF; CDR3 DNA: TGTGCCAGCAGCCCCTTGACGGGGAGCACAGATACGCAGTATTTT
J gene: TRBJ2-7; clone size: -; D gene: -; CDR3 length: 16; V gene: TRBV9; CDR3 protein: CASSVALMGTAGEQYF; CDR3 DNA: TGTGCCAGCAGCGTAGCCCTTATGGGTACTGCGGGCGAGCAGTACTTC
J gene: TRBJ1-1; clone size: few; D gene: -; CDR3 length: 14; V gene: TRBV10-3; CDR3 protein: CAISYGTQTTEAFF; CDR3 DNA: TGTGCCATCAGTTATGGGACACAAACCACTGAAGCTTTCTTT
J gene: TRBJ2-2; clone size: -; D gene: TRBD1; CDR3 length: 16; V gene: TRBV5-1; CDR3 protein: CASSLEGQANTGELFF; CDR3 DNA: TGCGCCAGCAGCTTGGAAGGACAGGCGAACACCGGGGAGCTGTTTTTT
J gene: TRBJ2-1; clone size: once; D gene: TRBD2; CDR3 length: 15; V gene: TRBV5-6; CDR3 protein: CASSLIAGVVNEQFF; CDR3 DNA: TGTGCCAGCAGCTTGATAGCGGGGGTGGTCAATGAGCAGTTCTTC
J gene: TRBJ2-1; clone size: few; D gene: -; CDR3 length: 16; V gene: TRBV7-6; CDR3 protein: CASSPHWGANYNEQFF; CDR3 DNA: TGTGCCAGCAGCCCCCATTGGGGGGCGAACTACAATGAGCAGTTCTTC